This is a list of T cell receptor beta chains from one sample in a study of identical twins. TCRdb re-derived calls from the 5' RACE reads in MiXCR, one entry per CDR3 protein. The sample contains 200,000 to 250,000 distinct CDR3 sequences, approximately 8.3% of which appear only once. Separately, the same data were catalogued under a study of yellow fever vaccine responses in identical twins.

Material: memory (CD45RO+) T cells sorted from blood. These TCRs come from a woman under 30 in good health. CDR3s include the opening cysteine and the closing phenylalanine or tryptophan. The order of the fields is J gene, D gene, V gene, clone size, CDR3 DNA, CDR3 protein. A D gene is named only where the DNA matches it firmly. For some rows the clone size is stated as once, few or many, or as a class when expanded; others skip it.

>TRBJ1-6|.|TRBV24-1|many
TGTGCCACCAGTGATCCACTATCACCCCTCCACTTT
CATSDPLSPLHF
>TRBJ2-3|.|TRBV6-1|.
TGTGCCAGCAGTGATGGGACCGGTACGCAGTATTTT
CASSDGTGTQYF
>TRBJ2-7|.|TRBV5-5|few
TGTGCCAGCAGCATCCAAGGTGGAGGGCGGATAACCTACGAGCAGTACTTC
CASSIQGGGRITYEQYF
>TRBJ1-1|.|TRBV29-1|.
TGCAGCGTTGTTCCCACGAACACTGAAGCTTTCTTT
CSVVPTNTEAFF
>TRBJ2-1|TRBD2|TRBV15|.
TGTGCCACCAGCACCCGACTAGCGGGAGGGAATGAGCAGTTCTTC
CATSTRLAGGNEQFF
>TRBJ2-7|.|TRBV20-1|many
TGCAGTGCAACCCAGGGGGCGGGGGGATCCTACGAGCAGTACTTC
CSATQGAGGSYEQYF
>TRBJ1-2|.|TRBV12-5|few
TGTGCTAGTGGTTTGGGCCCCCCTGGTGACTACACCTTC
CASGLGPPGDYTF
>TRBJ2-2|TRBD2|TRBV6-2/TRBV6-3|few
TGTGCCAGCAGTGGGGGGGCGAACACCGGGGAGCTGTTTTTT
CASSGGANTGELFF
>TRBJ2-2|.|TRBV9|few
TGTGCCAGCAGCGAGGCCGGGACGGTCACCGGGGAGCTGTTTTTT
CASSEAGTVTGELFF
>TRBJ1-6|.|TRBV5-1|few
TGCGCCAGCAGCTTTGACGTCGGGTCACCCCTCCACTTT
CASSFDVGSPLHF
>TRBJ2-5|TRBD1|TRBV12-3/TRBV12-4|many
TGTGCCAGCAAAGGACAGGGCTTAGAGACCCAGTACTTC
CASKGQGLETQYF
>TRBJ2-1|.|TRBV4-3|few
TGCGCCAGCAGCCAAGATAGGACGGGGGCCTACAATGAGCAGTTCTTC
CASSQDRTGAYNEQFF
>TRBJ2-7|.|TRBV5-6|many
TGTGCCAGCAGTCTTACCCCCCTAACCTACGAGCAGTACTTC
CASSLTPLTYEQYF
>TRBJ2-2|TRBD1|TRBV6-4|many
TGTGCCAGCAGTGGGGGACAGGACACCGGGGAGCTGTTTTTT
CASSGGQDTGELFF
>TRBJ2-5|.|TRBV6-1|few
TGTGCCAGCCGCTGGGGGAACCAAGAGACCCAGTACTTC
CASRWGNQETQYF
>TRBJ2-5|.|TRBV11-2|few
TGTGCCAGCAGCTTAGTTCCGGGCGCCCGTATCCAAGAGACCCAGTACTTC
CASSLVPGARIQETQYF
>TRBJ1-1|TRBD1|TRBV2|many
TGTGCCAGCAGTGACAGGGGGACAAACACTGAAGCTTTCTTT
CASSDRGTNTEAFF
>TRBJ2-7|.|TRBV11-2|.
TGTGCCAGCAGCTTGTCGGATGGGGATACCTACGAGCAGTACTTC
CASSLSDGDTYEQYF
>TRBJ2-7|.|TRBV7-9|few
TGTGCCAGCAGCCCTGTGGGGGGTGGCGAGCAGTACTTC
CASSPVGGGEQYF
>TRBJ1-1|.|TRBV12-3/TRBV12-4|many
TGTGCCAGCAGTTCCCCCTGGGAGGGGAACACTGAAGCTTTCTTT
CASSSPWEGNTEAFF
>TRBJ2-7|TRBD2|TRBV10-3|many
TGTGCCATCAGTGAGTCGGGGGGGGACTACTACGAGCAGTACTTC
CAISESGGDYYEQYF
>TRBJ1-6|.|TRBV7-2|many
TGTGCCAGCAGCTTAGTGAGCACAGGACCTAATTCCCTCCACTTT
CASSLVSTGPNSLHF
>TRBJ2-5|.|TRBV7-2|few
TGTGCCAGCAGCTTTGATACGGGGCGATCGCCGGAGACCCAGTACTTC
CASSFDTGRSPETQYF
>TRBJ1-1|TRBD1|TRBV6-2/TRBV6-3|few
TGTGCCAGCAGTTACGCCGGACAGGGGAATGTAGCTTTCTTT
CASSYAGQGNVAFF
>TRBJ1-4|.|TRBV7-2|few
TGTGCCAGCAGCTTAGGGAATCAACCAACTAATGAAAAACTGTTTTTT
CASSLGNQPTNEKLFF
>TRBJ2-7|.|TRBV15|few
TGTGCCACCAGCAGGCAGAGGGGGGGATACGAGCAGTACTTC
CATSRQRGGYEQYF
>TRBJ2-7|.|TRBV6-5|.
TGTGCCAGCAGTTTTTCTCCTCCCGGGGAGCAGTACTTC
CASSFSPPGEQYF
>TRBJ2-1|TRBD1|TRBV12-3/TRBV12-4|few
TGTGCCAGCAGTTTAAAAAGCCTGGGGACGCCGGGACAGGGAAAGTTCTTC
CASSLKSLGTPGQGKFF
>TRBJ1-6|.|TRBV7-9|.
TGTGCCAGCAGCGAAGAAAATTCACCCCTCCACTTT
CASSEENSPLHF
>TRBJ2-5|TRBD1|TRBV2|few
TGTGCCAGCGACCGCTGGGAAGGGGGCCGCGAGACCCAGTACTTC
CASDRWEGGRETQYF
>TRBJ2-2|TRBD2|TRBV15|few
TGTGCCACCAGCAGAAAGGCGGGAGGCACCGGGGAGCTGTTTTTT
CATSRKAGGTGELFF
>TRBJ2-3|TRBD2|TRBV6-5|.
TGTGCCAGCCGGGAGGAGGGGACGCAGTATTTT
CASREEGTQYF
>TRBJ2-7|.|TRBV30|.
TGTGCCTGTGTCTCCTCCTACGAGCAGTACTTC
CACVSSYEQYF
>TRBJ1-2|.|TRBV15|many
TGTGCCACCAGCAGAGCGGACAGTAACTATGGCTACACCTTC
CATSRADSNYGYTF
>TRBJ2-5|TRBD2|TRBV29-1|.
TGCAGCGTTGAGGGACTAGCCAATAGCCACCAAGAGACCCAGTACTTC
CSVEGLANSHQETQYF
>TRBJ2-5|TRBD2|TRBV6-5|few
TGTGCCAGCAGTTACCCGACTAGCGGGGGGGCGGAGACCCAGTACTTC
CASSYPTSGGAETQYF
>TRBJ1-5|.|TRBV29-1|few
TGCTTCAGGGAGGGGGGGAAAAATCAGCCCCAGCATTTT
CFREGGKNQPQHF
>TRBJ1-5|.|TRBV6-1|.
TGTGCCAGCAGGATCCGGGGGGGCGAAGGGAGCAATCAGCCCCAGCATTTT
CASRIRGGEGSNQPQHF
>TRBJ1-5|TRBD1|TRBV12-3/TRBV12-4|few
TGTGCCAGCAGGCGGGACAGTAAGCCCCAGCATTTT
CASRRDSKPQHF
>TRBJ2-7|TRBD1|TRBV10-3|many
TGTGCCATCAGTGACCCGGGACAGGGGGCGAGCGAGCAGTACTTC
CAISDPGQGASEQYF
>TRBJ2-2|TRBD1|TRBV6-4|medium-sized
TGTGCCAGCAGCCCGGACAGGGGGGACACCGGGGAGCTGTTTTTT
CASSPDRGDTGELFF
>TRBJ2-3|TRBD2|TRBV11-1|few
TGTGCCAGCAGCTTCCGGACTAGCGGGACCCCGGGGAGCACAGATACGCAGTATTTT
CASSFRTSGTPGSTDTQYF
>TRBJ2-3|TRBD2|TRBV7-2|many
TGTGCCAGCAGCTTAGTATTAGCGGGAGGGGGGGATACGCAGTATTTT
CASSLVLAGGGDTQYF
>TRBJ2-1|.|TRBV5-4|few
TGTGCCAGCAGCCTCCAAAAGGGGGTTTACAATGAGCAGTTCTTC
CASSLQKGVYNEQFF
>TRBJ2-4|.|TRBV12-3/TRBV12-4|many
TGTGCCAGCAGTTTAGCGCATACAGACCTTCTCAACTCTCTAGCCAAAAACATTCAGTACTTC
CASSLAHTDLLNSLAKNIQYF
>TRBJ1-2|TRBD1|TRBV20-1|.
TGCAGTGCTAGTGCCGGTTTGGGGACAGGGTCGGGCTATGGCTACACCTTC
CSASAGLGTGSGYGYTF
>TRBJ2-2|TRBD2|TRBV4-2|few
TGTGCCAGCAGCCGGTTAGGACTAGCGGGGGGGCGAGATACCGGGGAGCTGTTTTTT
CASSRLGLAGGRDTGELFF
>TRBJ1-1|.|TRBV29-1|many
TGCAGCGTTTCGAAAGGGCAGGGGTGGACTGAAGCTTTCTTT
CSVSKGQGWTEAFF
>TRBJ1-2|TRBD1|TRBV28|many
TGTGCCAGCAATATACAGGGGGCGGCGAATGGCTACACCTTC
CASNIQGAANGYTF
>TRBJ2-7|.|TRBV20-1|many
TGCAGTGCTAGAGTCAGGACACACAACTCCTACGAGCAGTACTTC
CSARVRTHNSYEQYF
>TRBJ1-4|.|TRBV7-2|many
TGTGCCAGCCGCCCCCTCGGTGATGAAAAACTGTTTTTT
CASRPLGDEKLFF
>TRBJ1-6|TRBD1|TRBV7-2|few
TGTGCCAGCAGCCTCGACAGGGTGGCCCTCCACTTT
CASSLDRVALHF
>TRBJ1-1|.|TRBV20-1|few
TGCAGTGCTAGTCCCCGCGGAAAGTACCCGAACACTGAAGCTTTCTTT
CSASPRGKYPNTEAFF
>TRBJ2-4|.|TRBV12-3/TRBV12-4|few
TGTGCCAGCAGTTTAGGCAGGGGGGTAAACATTCAGTACTTC
CASSLGRGVNIQYF
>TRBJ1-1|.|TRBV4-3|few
TGCGCCAGCAGCCGCCTTCAGGGTACTGAAGCTTTCTTT
CASSRLQGTEAFF
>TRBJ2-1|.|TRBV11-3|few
TGTGCCAGCAGCTTAGGGTCTTTAAATGAGCAGTTCTTC
CASSLGSLNEQFF
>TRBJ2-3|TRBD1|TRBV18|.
TGTGCCAGCTCGTCGGGACAGGGGTCAGATACGCAGTATTTT
CASSSGQGSDTQYF
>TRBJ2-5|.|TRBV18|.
TGTGCCAGCTCACCACCTTCTAGGGAAGAGACCCAGTACTTC
CASSPPSREETQYF
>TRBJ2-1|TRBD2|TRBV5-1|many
TGCGCCAGCAGCCGTACTAGCGGGAGATCAAGGGGCAATGAGCAGTTCTTC
CASSRTSGRSRGNEQFF
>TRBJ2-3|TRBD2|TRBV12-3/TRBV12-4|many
TGTGCCAGCAGCCCATACGTCAGCGGGGGGCCCCCAGATACGCAGTATTTT
CASSPYVSGGPPDTQYF